This T cell receptor beta chain comes out of a study of cytomegalovirus exposure and HLA in healthy donors (dated by TCRdb to 2015 to 2018). Background on the whole study: According to a later analysis, the 110 or so validation repertoires were produced on the same platform as the approximately 620 repertoires of the first cohort. The aim of the study was to test whether cataloging public T cell receptors could identify signatures of past pathogen exposure. In addition to the first cohort of 666 subjects, a separate validation cohort of approximately 110 different subjects was used. High-throughput TCR immunosequencing, statistical association of individual TCRs with disease status, and machine learning were combined to predict cytomegalovirus infection status. The study at large found these results: The study gave a list of some 150 TCR beta chains associated with cytomegalovirus. Of the cluster scores, about 94% were above 0 in a later analysis, which found that TCRs clustered in the first cohort also tended to co-occur in the 90 to 150 validation repertoires. Cytomegalovirus status was reported to be diagnosed by the classifier with high specificity and sensitivity in both the original and validation cohorts. In vitro tests confirmed that a few of the cytomegalovirus-associated TCR beta chains recognize cytomegalovirus antigens. A later analysis had no HLA typing for the validation cohort, so co-occurrence there was scored across all 120 repertoires. Most TCR sequences were seen in very few donors, while some public TCRs were found in many individuals. The authors suggested that the approach could potentially be extended to other disease states and immunological phenotypes.

Via the germline V gene (reference sequence), CDR1 is MNHEY and CDR2 SMNVEV. The CDR3 runs 17 residues from the cysteine to the phenylalanine. The entry retains the CDR3 DNA only, 51 bases that are in frame from base 1. Compared with germline, V lacks 2 bases and J lacks 4 bases; bases without a gene match: 8. The library was produced with the immunoSEQ multiplex PCR assay. Processing in the source paper ran as follows. A statistical classification framework was built for diagnosing cytomegalovirus status from the catalog of TCR beta chain sequences. TCRdb retrieved this table from immuneACCESS and kept in-frame rearrangements only. Not all clones are present; in checked studies, unresolved V genes account for under half, and no reason is known for the remainder. Clone size and the V and J calls come from that table; the DNA yielded D and trimming. This sample lists under 80,000 clones; about 94% were detected once. The ten largest clones add up to approximately 2.1% of the sample.

Donors formed part of the validation cohort, which comprised 120 or so subjects and was distinct from the first cohort of fewer than 750 subjects. Concerning this clone itself: It lacks a known antigen. Base quality data are lacking; no much larger clone is found one base away.

The sequenced sample was PBMCs. In this chain, TRBV27 is recombined with TRBJ1-1, and TRBD1 matches 12 of the central bases. This TCR derives from a woman between 18 and 29 years old in good health and CMV-seronegative. This receptor carries the CDR3 CASSLRDRGRISTEAFF. The nucleotide sequence reads TGTGCCAGCAGTTTACGGGACAGGGGGCGAATTTCCACTGAAGCTTTCTTT.